Following are 4 T cell receptor beta chains from one sample sequenced in a study of T cells in localized non-small cell lung cancer. Assay used: immunoSEQ multiplex PCR; TCRdb lists only in-frame clones, some missing. Of about 40,000 clones in the sample, more than 85% were seen once. Sequences were derived from peripheral blood, sampled before any cancer treatment. The receptors here all came from a man aged 18 to 49 with stage I lung adenocarcinoma.

This clone was counted a single time. V and J are TRBV11-2 and TRBJ2-2, with TRBD1 as a possible D gene (6 bases). The CDR3 has 18 residues. Germline CDR1 reads SGHAT; CDR2 reads FQNNGV. Trimming cost V 2 bases and J 3 bases, with 19 bases left between them. CDR3 sequence: CASSLNPGWGRDTGELFF. CDR3 nucleotide sequence: TGTGCCAGCAGCTTAAACCCCGGGTGGGGGCGTGACACCGGGGAGCTGTTTTTT.

The chain combines TRBV7-6 with TRBJ2-1; 11 nucleotides match TRBD2. CDR1 is SGHVS, CDR2 FNYEAQ, per germline. The J segment lost 5 bases and the V segment lost 2 bases, leaving 2 bases of the junction unmatched. This CDR3 is built from 15 residues. The CDR3 loop is CASSLSSGGNNEQFF. The CDR3 coding sequence is TGTGCCAGCAGCTTATCTAGCGGGGGGAACAATGAGCAGTTCTTC.

This clone is a singleton in its sample. The chain recombines TRBV6-5 with TRBJ1-5, with TRBD1 as a possible D gene (6 bases). Germline CDR1 MNHEY, CDR2 SVGAGI. CDR3 length: 15 amino acids. V was trimmed by 5 bases and J by 1 base, leaving 12 bases between them. In nucleotides, the CDR3 is TGTGCCAGCAGTCCCAACAGGGTAAGCAATCAGCCCCAGCATTTT. It yields the protein CASSPNRVSNQPQHF.

The chain recombines TRBV5-1 with TRBJ2-7; 9 nucleotides agree with TRBD1. The CDR3 consists of 15 residues. Trimming at V came to 0 bases and at J to 5 bases, leaving 6 bases not matched to a gene. Per the germline V gene, CDR1 is SGHRS and CDR2 is YFSETQ. Here the CDR3 DNA reads TGCGCCAGCAGCTTGGAGGGACAGGGAGTCCACGAGCAGTACTTC. Translated: CASSLEGQGVHEQYF.